This TCR beta chain emerged from a study of shared clonotypes between healthy human individuals. Assay used: immunoSEQ multiplex PCR; TCRdb lists only in-frame clones, some missing. The sample includes some 360,000 clones, roughly 80% of them seen just once. Germline V gene data show CDR1 as LNHDA and CDR2 as SQIVND (reference sequence). With 10 bases clipped from V and 4 bases from J, the junction kept 12 bases outside the gene matches. The CDR3 runs to 15 residues. The sequence derives from a man aged 25-40 years in good health. The chain combines TRBV19 with TRBJ2-3; 9 bases line up with TRBD1. Specimen: memory CD4+ T cells sorted from blood. Subset meaning: CD45RA-negative fraction. The CDR3 sequence: CATDPGQGRADTQYF. The CDR3 coding sequence is TGTGCCACAGATCCGGGACAGGGTAGGGCAGATACGCAGTATTTT. Combining the CDR3 with reference TRBV19 and TRBJ2-3 gives the whole variable domain DGGITQSPKYLFRKEGQNVTLSCEQNLNHDAMYWYRQDPGQGLRLIYYSQIVNDFQKGDIAEGYSVSREKKESFPLTVTSAQKNPTAFYLCATDPGQGRADTQYFGPGTRLTVL.